This T cell receptor (beta chain) originates from a study of T cell responses to AZD1222 COVID-19 vaccine. The protocol was immunoSEQ multiplex PCR, while the TCRdb copy is restricted to in-frame clones and leaves out a portion. The table lists more than 150,000 clones, 94% of them singletons. Broader study findings: Donor demographics were predominantly white British with a female majority; clonal diversity may be underestimated.

Germline CDR1 is SGHRS and CDR2 is YFSETQ. The length of the CDR3 is 15 residues. V was cut by 0 bases and J by 6 bases, with 12 bases left in between. On this clone: What it binds is unknown.

J is TRBJ2-2 and V is TRBV5-1; D gene unclear. The sequence was obtained from an adult who received the AZD1222 COVID-19 vaccine. Specimen: peripheral blood, collected 28 days after the second AZD1222 dose. The CDR3 is CASSLATQGAGELFF. CDR3 in DNA: TGCGCCAGCAGCTTGGCCACGCAAGGTGCCGGGGAGCTGTTTTTT.